The T cell receptor (beta chain) described here comes from a study of blood T cell repertoires in COVID-19. In germline, CDR1 is MNHNY, CDR2 SVGAGI (reference sequence). Trimming cost V 7 bases and J 7 bases, with 14 bases left between them. The CDR3 covers 13 residues. TCRdb keeps only in-frame clones here, not all; method: immunoSEQ multiplex PCR. This sample carries roughly 110,000 clones, about 87% of them seen once, and the ten largest clones take approximately 6.8%. The sample consisted of peripheral blood. The receptor was isolated from a middle-aged man with active or convalescent COVID-19. The J gene is TRBJ2-1, the V gene TRBV6-6, with D tentatively TRBD2 (5 bases). DNA for the CDR3: TGTGCCAGCACCTATCGGGGTTGGAATGAGCAGTTCTTC. This sequence encodes CASTYRGWNEQFF.